The following is a TCR beta chain sequence with its context. Its specificity is unknown. The germline V gene has CDR1 MDHEN and CDR2 SYDVKM. This CDR3 has 15 amino acids. V lost 6 bases and J 8 bases, leaving 19 bases between the germline ends. The data belong to a study of shared clonotypes between healthy human individuals. Study-wide context: Three plates each covered CD4 naive and memory; CD8 naive two, CD8 memory one. Whole-study results and caveats: Depth was large, yet rarefaction showed that sorted-subset sequencing was incomplete.

Repertoires were generated with immunoSEQ multiplex PCR, while TCRdb's copy carries only in-frame clones and drops some. Among more than 1,200,000 clones, approximately 98.5% were seen once, and the ten largest hold about 0.35%. The genes are TRBV28 and TRBJ1-4; unclear D gene. Sequencing was carried out using naive CD4+ T cells sorted from blood. As for subset: CD45RA+ positively selected. The receptor's source is a young man in good health. The CDR3 here is CASSTPRNTWEKLFF. DNA for the CDR3: TGTGCCAGCAGCACTCCTCGGAACACGTGGGAAAAACTGTTTTTT.